The sample holds a few counts of the clone carrying this TCR beta chain. CDR1 LGHDT and CDR2 YNNKEL come from the germline V gene (reference sequence). CDR3 length: 18 amino acids. The trim removed 1 base at V and 0 bases at J, leaving 7 bases unmatched. This entry is derived from a study of blood T cells in healthy people across ages. It was with a sample-barcoded 5' primer and a J-beta primer mix that a second PCR of roughly 7 to 11 cycles was run. Each CDR3 protein is one row after TCRdb ran MiXCR on the 5' RACE reads. The table lists around 710,000 distinct CDR3 sequences, roughly 41% of them singletons.

Sequenced input: blood. The J gene is TRBJ2-7, the V gene TRBV3-1; 12 bases match TRBD2. The source of this sequence is a woman aged 55 to 70 in good health. The CDR3 coding sequence is TGTGCCAGCAGCCAAGTCTTCCTAGCGGGAGGGAGCTCCTACGAGCAGTACTTC. Its translation is CASSQVFLAGGSSYEQYF.